The rows below give T cell receptor beta chains drawn from one sample of a study of radiation and T cells in renal cell carcinoma. Clones were read by immunoSEQ multiplex PCR, and TCRdb kept only the in-frame ones, dropping some. Of 7,000 to 9,500 clones in the sample, roughly 50% are singletons; the top ten hold 15% to 20%. Sequenced material: tumor tissue, taken from a patient whose treatment included radiotherapy and nephrectomy. The receptors derive from a man aged 55-75 years with renal cell carcinoma. Both conserved end residues are part of each CDR3. Fields, in order: J gene, clone size, V gene, D gene, CDR3 protein, CDR3 DNA. The D gene is left open where the match is weak. Expanded clones are given a class, and other clones once, few, many or no size at all.

TRBJ1-5 - TRBV2 - CASSLDSTSNQPQHF TGTGCGAGCTCCTTAGACAGCACAAGCAATCAGCCCCAGCATTTT
TRBJ2-1 - TRBV19 - CASSRARGNEQFF TGTGCCAGTAGTAGGGCCAGGGGCAATGAGCAGTTCTTC
TRBJ2-7 few TRBV19 TRBD1 CASTGTDTYEQYF TGTGCCAGTACCGGGACAGATACCTACGAGCAGTACTTC
TRBJ2-6 - TRBV5-5 - CASSQDHSSGANVLTF TGTGCCAGCAGCCAAGATCACAGCTCTGGGGCCAACGTCCTGACTTTC
TRBJ1-5 - TRBV6-5 - CASSFRFSARDQPQHF TGTGCCAGCAGTTTCCGATTTAGTGCTAGGGATCAGCCCCAGCATTTT
TRBJ2-3 - TRBV4-3 TRBD2 CASSQEREAGVRDTQYF TGCGCCAGCAGCCAAGAACGGGAAGCGGGAGTGAGAGATACGCAGTATTTT
TRBJ2-1 few TRBV6-5 - CASSLRGNEQFF TGTGCCAGCAGCCTAAGAGGAAATGAGCAGTTCTTC
TRBJ1-1 few TRBV19 - CASSIPGVDTEAFF TGTGCCAGTAGTATACCCGGGGTGGACACTGAAGCTTTCTTT
TRBJ1-3 - TRBV6-5 - CASSYSGGLSGNTIYF TGTGCCAGCAGTTACTCTGGGGGGCTCTCTGGAAACACCATATATTTT
TRBJ2-7 few TRBV11-1 TRBD1 CASTFGTGTNEQYF TGTGCCAGCACCTTTGGGACAGGGACTAACGAGCAGTACTTC
TRBJ2-3 - TRBV7-3 TRBD2 CASSLAGGGDTQYF TGTGCCAGCAGCTTAGCGGGAGGAGGAGATACGCAGTATTTT
TRBJ2-7 - TRBV2 - CASSMRYFSGEQYF TGTGCCAGCAGTATGCGGTACTTCTCAGGCGAGCAGTACTTC
TRBJ2-2 few TRBV7-2 - CASSLTSSNTGELFF TGTGCCAGCAGCTTAACATCATCTAACACCGGGGAGCTGTTTTTT
TRBJ1-1 - TRBV27 TRBD1 CASRGTWDSRNRAFF TGTGCCAGCAGGGGTACTTGGGACAGTAGAAATCGAGCTTTCTTT
TRBJ1-1 - TRBV28 - CASRPRAPNTEAFF TGTGCCAGCAGACCGCGGGCCCCGAACACTGAAGCTTTCTTT
TRBJ2-6 - TRBV4-2 - CASSQELITGANVLTF TGTGCCAGCAGCCAAGAGTTGATAACCGGGGCCAACGTCCTGACTTTC
TRBJ2-7 - TRBV4-1 TRBD2 CASSQDRLAMKYF TGCGCCAGCAGCCAAGACAGACTAGCTATGAAGTACTTC
TRBJ2-2 - TRBV5-1 TRBD2 CASGSPAGAVTGELFF TGCGCCAGCGGATCCCCAGCGGGAGCGGTTACCGGGGAGCTGTTTTTT
TRBJ2-7 medium-sized TRBV7-8 - CASSPEAAILSTGQYF TGTGCCAGCAGTCCTGAGGCGGCTATCTTATCTACAGGGCAGTACTTC
TRBJ1-4 - TRBV5-4 - CASSLDRTNEKLFF TGTGCCAGCAGCCTGGACAGAACTAATGAAAAACTGTTTTTT
TRBJ1-1 few TRBV7-9 TRBD1 CASKSQGAVGTEAFF TGTGCCAGCAAATCACAGGGGGCTGTGGGTACTGAAGCTTTCTTT
TRBJ1-2 few TRBV5-1 - CASSLDNYGYTF TGCGCCAGCAGCTTGGACAACTATGGCTACACCTTC
TRBJ1-2 - TRBV10-2 - CASSESRTNYGYTF TGCGCCAGCAGTGAGTCACGGACTAACTATGGCTACACCTTC
TRBJ1-5 - TRBV5-8 TRBD1 CASSARLTGMGQPQHF TGTGCCAGCAGCGCCCGACTGACAGGGATGGGGCAGCCCCAGCATTTT
TRBJ2-1 - TRBV28 TRBD2 CASTPSSGFNNEQFF TGTGCCAGCACCCCGTCTAGCGGATTTAACAATGAGCAGTTCTTC
TRBJ2-7 - TRBV27 - CATRPRARYEQYF TGTGCCACCAGACCTCGGGCGAGGTACGAGCAGTACTTC
TRBJ2-7 - TRBV20-1 - CSARTSYEQYF TGCAGTGCTAGGACTAGCTACGAGCAGTACTTC
TRBJ1-5 - TRBV7-2 TRBD1 CASSFETGFNQPQHF TGTGCCAGCAGCTTCGAGACAGGGTTCAATCAGCCCCAGCATTTT
TRBJ2-7 - TRBV11-3 - CASSPRGQVYEQYF TGTGCCAGCAGCCCCAGGGGCCAGGTCTACGAGCAGTACTTC
TRBJ1-2 few TRBV15 - CATSRDYSNGYTF TGTGCCACCAGCAGAGATTACTCGAATGGCTACACCTTC
TRBJ2-7 few TRBV20-1 - CSARGPYEQYF TGCAGTGCCCGGGGCCCCTACGAGCAGTACTTC
TRBJ2-6 - TRBV7-3 - CASSHEGSSGANVLTF TGTGCCAGCAGCCATGAGGGGAGCTCTGGGGCCAACGTCCTGACTTTC
TRBJ2-1 - TRBV4-2 TRBD1 CASSPRTGGNEQFF TGTGCCAGCAGCCCCCGAACAGGGGGGAATGAGCAGTTCTTC
TRBJ1-2 - TRBV28 TRBD1 CASSDSQGGNYGYTF TGTGCCAGCAGTGATTCCCAGGGGGGAAACTATGGCTACACCTTC
TRBJ1-2 - TRBV7-2 TRBD1 CASSSGTGADGYTF TGTGCCAGCAGCTCCGGGACAGGGGCCGATGGCTACACCTTC
TRBJ1-4 - TRBV30 - CAWSVERLEKLFF TGTGCCTGGAGTGTCGAGCGGTTAGAAAAACTGTTTTTT
TRBJ2-7 - TRBV5-4 TRBD1 CASSWDSYEQYF TGCGCCAGCAGCTGGGACAGCTACGAGCAGTACTTC
TRBJ1-4 few TRBV18 TRBD1 CASSPPGQGNEKLFF TGTGCCAGCTCACCACCGGGACAGGGTAATGAAAAACTGTTTTTT
TRBJ2-7 - TRBV10-3 - CAISAAGTYEQYF TGTGCCATCAGTGCCGCAGGAACCTACGAGCAGTACTTC
TRBJ2-7 - TRBV6-4 - CASRRLVGAYEQYF TGTGCCAGCAGGCGGCTAGTTGGGGCCTACGAGCAGTACTTC
TRBJ2-5 - TRBV19 - CASSMGEQETQYF TGTGCCAGTAGTATGGGAGAACAAGAGACCCAGTACTTC
TRBJ1-1 few TRBV5-4 - CASSARNTEAFF TGTGCCAGCAGCGCTCGTAACACTGAAGCTTTCTTT
TRBJ2-7 - TRBV2 - CASSSTGTRVYEQYF TGTGCCAGCAGCTCGACCGGGACTCGGGTCTACGAGCAGTACTTC
TRBJ1-3 once TRBV28 - CASGVFSGNTIYF TGTGCCAGCGGCGTCTTCTCTGGAAACACCATATATTTT
TRBJ1-1 - TRBV27 - CASSSRLANTEAFF TGTGCCAGCAGTTCTAGACTTGCGAACACTGAAGCTTTCTTT
TRBJ1-5 - TRBV6-6 - CASGDQPQHF TGTGCCAGCGGCGATCAGCCCCAGCATTTT
TRBJ1-1 - TRBV5-5 - CASSLDVNTEAFF TGTGCCAGCAGCTTGGACGTGAACACTGAAGCTTTCTTT
TRBJ1-2 - TRBV27 - CASSFGGADGYTF TGTGCCAGCAGTTTCGGAGGGGCGGACGGCTACACCTTC
TRBJ2-7 - TRBV6-1 TRBD2 CASSERASGSYEQYF TGTGCCAGCAGTGAAAGGGCTAGCGGTTCCTACGAGCAGTACTTC
TRBJ1-5 - TRBV28 - CASSGVGNGQPQHF TGTGCCAGCAGTGGGGTGGGGAACGGTCAGCCCCAGCATTTT
TRBJ1-2 - TRBV15 - CATSQVKGCGKTYGYTF TGTGCCACCAGCCAGGTCAAAGGGTGTGGAAAGACCTATGGCTACACCTTC
TRBJ2-3 - TRBV10-3 - CAISESKPDTQYF TGTGCCATCAGTGAGTCGAAGCCGGATACGCAGTATTTT
TRBJ2-7 - TRBV27 - CASSSWDKPRGEQYF TGTGCCAGCAGTTCATGGGACAAACCTCGAGGGGAGCAGTACTTC
TRBJ2-5 - TRBV19 - CASSIPGLQETQYF TGTGCCAGTAGTATTCCGGGACTGCAAGAGACCCAGTACTTC
TRBJ1-2 - TRBV30 - CAFPRGLYGYTF TGTGCCTTCCCTCGGGGGCTCTATGGCTACACCTTC
TRBJ1-1 - TRBV5-6 - CASSFFGGAEAFF TGTGCCAGCAGCTTTTTTGGAGGAGCTGAAGCTTTCTTT